This T cell receptor (beta chain) was profiled in a study of T cell responses to AZD1222 COVID-19 vaccine. Libraries were prepared by immunoSEQ multiplex PCR; TCRdb keeps only in-frame clonotypes and omits some of them. The sample holds 80,000 to 100,000 clones; over 75% are singletons and the top ten take about 3%. V lost 5 bases and J lost 5, with 16 bases in between. This CDR3 is 15 amino acids long. The germline CDR1 and CDR2 sequences are MDHEN and SYDVKM. General study points: Clonal diversity was possibly underestimated, and the donors were mostly white British, with more females. Epitopes outside B.1.351 and B.1.1.7 mutated regions reportedly drew nearly half of spike TCRs. After the peak T cell response, and only then, were repertoires sampled.

Researchers grouped second doses given at about 4 or about 12 weeks into one pool. Notes on this clone: What it binds is unknown.

The TCR comes from an adult who received the AZD1222 COVID-19 vaccine. This sequence joins TRBV28 and TRBJ2-1; D call uncertain. The specimen comprised peripheral blood, sampled 28 days after the second AZD1222 dose. The DNA of the CDR3 is TGTGCCAGCAGTCCTCGAGGAGTTAGGGACAATGAGCAGTTCTTC. Protein: CASSPRGVRDNEQFF.